This TCR beta chain originates from a study of Ad26.COV2.S vaccination and SARS-CoV-2 variants. About the study: Once, or twice with 56 days between doses, Ad26.COV2.S was given intramuscularly.

Generated by immunoSEQ multiplex PCR, the TCRdb table keeps only in-frame clones and is missing some. The sample comprises 430,000 or so clones, 90% of which are singletons, and 10% to 15% rests with the top ten. Details on this clone: Its specificity is not known.

Study-level findings and limits: Placebo and vaccine recipients had non-spike TCR breadth that was similar.

From germline, CDR1 is LGHNA and CDR2 YSLEER. V shed 0 bases, J shed 9 bases, and the junction held 16 bases outside the gene matches. This CDR3 is built from 18 residues. Documented treatment: around 19 received Ad26.COV2.S at low or high dose, single or two shots; a few received placebo; per-sample allocation not given. Material that was analyzed had been drawn on day 63 after the first vaccine or placebo injection. In Boston, the donor was an adult between 18-55 years of age. This sequence originates from a person between 18 and 65 years old who received the Ad26.COV2.S COVID-19 vaccine or a placebo. The sample consisted of peripheral blood, taken in a trial of Ad26.COV2.S vaccine versus placebo. The V call is TRBV4-3, the J call TRBJ2-1; 8 nucleotides match TRBD2. CDR3 DNA sequence: TGCGCCAGCAGCCAAGATTATAGTCCTAGCGGGCGAATGGGTGAGCAGTTCTTC. Encoded protein: CASSQDYSPSGRMGEQFF.